These T cell receptor beta chains were read from a single sample in a study of response to subunit inactivated influenza vaccine. From the RT-PCR reads, TCRdb called clonotypes with MiXCR, one entry per CDR3 protein. Of over 400,000 distinct CDR3 sequences listed, approximately 13% were seen once; the top ten hold about an eighth. The input for sequencing was PBMCs from blood, taken roughly 47 days after vaccination. Every receptor here comes from a man aged 45-65 years who received an inactivated influenza vaccine. Each CDR3 is given with its conserved first and last residue.

J gene | V gene | CDR3 length | CDR3 protein
TRBJ1-6 | TRBV12-3/TRBV12-4 | 14 | CASSNRDPNSPLHF
TRBJ2-2 | TRBV27 | 16 | CASSYKKPGPAGELFF
TRBJ1-2 | TRBV7-9 | 13 | CASSSGYGYGYTF
TRBJ1-5 | TRBV18 | 13 | CASSPDRDQPQHF
TRBJ1-2 | TRBV20-1 | 13 | CSAPFSSNYGYTF
TRBJ2-7 | TRBV28 | 15 | CASSSHPGTATEQYF
TRBJ1-6 | TRBV7-8 | 16 | CASSTRISLYNSPLHF
TRBJ2-7 | TRBV12-3/TRBV12-4 | 13 | CATRRDDNYEQYF
TRBJ1-6 | TRBV20-1 | 12 | CSARQYNSPLHF
TRBJ2-3 | TRBV4-2 | 12 | CASSQRLDTQYF
TRBJ1-4 | TRBV20-1 | 14 | CSARGGRVKEKLFF
TRBJ2-5 | TRBV20-1 | 15 | CSARGLAEIQETQYF
TRBJ2-3 | TRBV12-3/TRBV12-4 | 13 | CASSYQGRGTQYF
TRBJ2-1 | TRBV20-1 | 14 | CSASHNGPGNEQFF
TRBJ2-3 | TRBV7-6 | 16 | CASSPRSGGSTDTQYF
TRBJ2-2 | TRBV15 | 14 | CATSRVFVPGELFF
TRBJ1-1 | TRBV12-3/TRBV12-4 | 13 | CATRGGLNTEAFF
TRBJ2-7 | TRBV12-3/TRBV12-4 | 16 | CASRPASGQGGSKQYF
TRBJ2-2 | TRBV7-2 | 16 | CASSLGMGVRTGELFF
TRBJ2-5 | TRBV24-1 | 17 | CATSDARTSGRAETQYF
TRBJ1-2 | TRBV3-1 | 15 | CASSQAGRGDYGYTF
TRBJ2-2 | TRBV29-1 | 12 | CSVDRRAGELFF
TRBJ2-2 | TRBV6-1 | 15 | CASRRTSGGTGELFF
TRBJ2-5 | TRBV20-1 | 14 | CSASSLAGGGTQYF
TRBJ1-5 | TRBV6-5 | 15 | CASSYSDSSNQPQHF
TRBJ2-1 | TRBV7-2 | 14 | CASSPAALANEQFF
TRBJ2-3 | TRBV15 | 15 | CATTPNGLYTDTQYF
TRBJ2-7 | TRBV7-8 | 15 | CASSLTRTGNYEQYF
TRBJ2-1 | TRBV9 | 16 | CASSVSTSGGVGEQFF
TRBJ2-3 | TRBV27 | 16 | CASSSGTSGTGDTQYF
TRBJ2-1 | TRBV6-2/TRBV6-3 | 13 | CVSREASYNEQFF
TRBJ2-3 | TRBV29-1 | 12 | CRGGGSTDTQYF
TRBJ2-1 | TRBV18 | 17 | CASSPPGSLAGINEQFF
TRBJ1-2 | TRBV6-1 | 15 | CASTRSVGQDYGYTF
TRBJ2-3 | TRBV10-3 | 16 | CAISEPGGHGTDTQYF
TRBJ2-1 | TRBV6-5 | 15 | CASSYEGAKYNEQFF
TRBJ2-5 | TRBV12-3/TRBV12-4 | 14 | CASSLAGWGETQYF
TRBJ1-2 | TRBV9 | 14 | CASTKGRWDYGYTF
TRBJ1-5 | TRBV7-2 | 14 | CASSFSSINQPQHF
TRBJ2-1 | TRBV12-3/TRBV12-4 | 17 | CASSLEFSGVAYNEQFF
TRBJ2-5 | TRBV20-1 | 14 | CSAIRGTAQETQYF
TRBJ2-1 | TRBV4-2 | 17 | CASSQGEASGTYNEQFF